These 32 T cell receptor beta chains came from one sample sequenced in a study of blood T cell repertoires in COVID-19. TCRdb keeps only in-frame clones here, not all; method: immunoSEQ multiplex PCR. Counted here are around 280,000 clones, nearly 90% occurring once; the ten biggest clones make up 1.5% to 2%. The specimen sequenced was PBMCs or T cells enriched from blood (not recorded which). The receptor source for this set is a woman between 18 and 30 years old with acute COVID-19.

V gene TRBV12-3 or TRBV12-4 combines with J gene TRBJ1-2, with no clear D. The CDR3 has 13 residues. The V gene lost 5 bases and the J gene lost 5 bases, with 12 bases spanning the gap. CDR3 in amino acids: CASSHRHQYGYTF. CDR3 nucleotides: TGTGCCAGCAGTCACAGACACCAATATGGCTACACCTTC.

As DNA, the CDR3 is TGTGCCAGCAGTCCCCCCATCGACGGGACAAACTATGGCTACACCTTC. Its protein product is CASSPPIDGTNYGYTF. The chain couples TRBV28 to TRBJ1-2; maybe TRBD1 (6 bases). The CDR3 runs to 16 residues. Trimming took off 5 bases at V and 2 bases at J, with 18 bases between the two ends. Germline-derived CDR1 and CDR2 are MDHEN and SYDVKM.

The chain combines TRBV7-9 with TRBJ1-2; D is uncertain. Germline CDR1 and CDR2: SEHNR and FQNEAQ (reference sequence). The CDR3 contains 13 residues. Trimming left V 5 bases short and J 7 bases short, with 14 bases between. This CDR3 reads CASSTLNGGGYTF. The DNA for the CDR3 is TGTGCCAGCAGCACCCTGAACGGCGGTGGCTACACCTTC.

The rearrangement uses TRBV4-3 and TRBJ2-7; D not certain. V gave up 0 bases and J gave up 1 base, with 13 bases separating them. This CDR3 is 16 amino acids long. Germline-derived CDR1 and CDR2 are LGHNA and YSLEER. CDR3 sequence: CASSQDSSVPSYEQYF. CDR3 DNA sequence: TGCGCCAGCAGCCAAGATTCGTCGGTACCTTCCTACGAGCAGTACTTC.

The CDR3 is CASRVTGAYNEQFF. CDR3 DNA sequence: TGTGCCAGCAGGGTGACAGGGGCCTACAATGAGCAGTTCTTC. The rearrangement links TRBV11-2 to TRBJ2-1; 8 bases agree with TRBD1. Trimming cost V 6 bases and J 2 bases; bases outside gene matches: 3. Germline V CDR1 and CDR2: SGHAT, FQNNGV. The CDR3 runs 14 residues.

This chain connects TRBV5-1 to TRBJ1-4; D is undetermined. The germline CDR1 and CDR2 sequences are SGHRS and YFSETQ. This CDR3 has 14 amino acids. Between the trimmed V and J ends, which lost 4 bases and 3 bases, there was a span of 10 bases. CDR3 in DNA: TGCGCCAGCAGCCAAGCCCTTTCTAATGAAAAACTGTTTTTT. Protein: CASSQALSNEKLFF.

The chain uses TRBV19 and TRBJ2-4, with D perhaps TRBD1 (5 bases). The CDR3 length is 16 residues. Germline-derived CDR1 and CDR2 are LNHDA and SQIVND (reference sequence). The V end lost 2 bases, the J end lost 2 bases, and 13 bases lay between the germline ends. The CDR3 DNA follows: TGTGCCAGTAGTATAACAGGCCGAAGGACCAAAAACATTCAGTACTTC. Translating gives CASSITGRRTKNIQYF.

This rearrangement joins TRBV10-3 to TRBJ2-1; 7 nucleotides match TRBD2. The V segment lost 3 bases and the J segment 6 bases; nucleotides outside the gene matches: 8. The CDR3 has 15 amino acids. Germline values: CDR1 ENHRY, CDR2 SYGVKD. The CDR3 DNA sequence: TGTGCCATCAGTGAATCCGGGAGGTTTACCAATGAGCAGTTCTTC. It specifies CAISESGRFTNEQFF.

This clone came up a few times. The chain joins TRBV7-9 to TRBJ2-7; the match to TRBD2 covers 9 bases. Germline V gene data show CDR1 as SEHNR and CDR2 as FQNEAQ (reference sequence). The CDR3 runs to 13 residues. V gave up 5 bases and J gave up 4 bases; unmatched junction bases: 3. CDR3 amino acids: CASSKSGRYEQYF. CDR3 in DNA: TGTGCCAGCAGCAAAAGCGGGAGGTACGAGCAGTACTTC.

The V and J genes are TRBV11-2 and TRBJ2-7, with 8 bases aligning to TRBD2. There are 13 residues in the CDR3. Trimming at V came to 8 bases and at J to 7 bases, leaving 10 bases not matched to a gene. From germline, CDR1 is SGHAT and CDR2 FQNNGV. The chain's CDR3 is CASSREVSWEQYF. In DNA form, the CDR3 reads TGTGCCAGCTCGCGGGAGGTTTCATGGGAGCAGTACTTC.

The rearrangement links TRBV5-6 to TRBJ1-1; 7 nucleotides agree with TRBD1. CDR1 and CDR2 from the germline V gene are SGHDT and YYEEEE. J lost 2 bases, V lost 4 bases, and 5 bases had no gene match. The length of the CDR3 is 14 residues. CDR3 coding DNA: TGTGCCAGCAGCCGAGACAGGGTTAACACTGAAGCTTTCTTT. This gives the protein CASSRDRVNTEAFF.

This chain links TRBV6-1 with TRBJ2-7; 7 positions agree with TRBD2. Germline lookup yields CDR1 MNHNS and CDR2 SASEGT. The V segment lost 5 bases and the J segment 2 bases; nucleotides outside the gene matches: 9. The CDR3 extends over 15 amino acids. CDR3 nucleotide sequence: TGTGCCAGCAGTCCCCTAGCGGTAACTACCTACGAGCAGTACTTC. It translates to CASSPLAVTTYEQYF.

This chain connects TRBV18 to TRBJ2-3, with 10 nucleotides matching TRBD1. V shed 3 bases, J shed 4 bases, and the junction held 4 bases outside the gene matches. Looked up from germline, CDR1 is KGHSH and CDR2 is LQKENI. This CDR3 has 15 amino acids. The CDR3: CASSPRTGGPDTQYF. The DNA for the CDR3 is TGTGCCAGCTCACCCCGGACAGGGGGACCAGATACGCAGTATTTT. The full variable domain, in which reference TRBV18 and TRBJ2-3 provide the parts outside the CDR3, is NAGVMQNPRHLVRRRGQEARLRCSPMKGHSHVYWYRQLPEEGLKFMVYLQKENIIDESGMPKERFSAEFPKEGPSILRIQQVVRGDSAAYFCASSPRTGGPDTQYFGPGTRLTVL.

This chain connects TRBV15 to TRBJ1-5, with 7 bases identical to TRBD1. Germline-derived CDR1 and CDR2 are LNHNV and YYDKDF (reference sequence). This CDR3 has 12 residues. V gave up 8 bases and J gave up 4 bases; unmatched junction bases: 2. CDR3 protein: CATSRGNQPQHF. CDR3 DNA sequence: TGTGCCACCTCCAGGGGGAATCAGCCCCAGCATTTT.

This chain joins TRBV7-2 and TRBJ2-7; 7 positions agree with TRBD1. With V trimmed by 1 base and J by 5 bases, 11 bases remained unmatched. Germline-derived CDR1 and CDR2 are SGHTA and FQGNSA. There are 16 residues in the CDR3. CDR3 in amino acids: CASSLVPRQGRDEQYF. CDR3 nucleotides: TGTGCCAGCAGCTTAGTACCGAGACAGGGTCGGGACGAGCAGTACTTC.

The chain combines TRBV12-3 or TRBV12-4 with TRBJ2-7, with TRBD2 identical over 7 bases. CDR3 length: 12 residues. Trimming at V came to 5 bases and at J to 6 bases, leaving 4 bases not matched to a gene. CDR3 coding DNA: TGTGCCAGCAGTCCACCGGGGGGCGAGCAGTACTTC. Its translation: CASSPPGGEQYF.

The chain joins TRBV29-1 to TRBJ2-1; 10 bases agree with TRBD2. The V segment lost 7 bases and the J segment 4 bases; nucleotides outside the gene matches: 7. This CDR3 has 14 residues. Germline assignment: CDR1 SQVTM and CDR2 ANQGSEA. CDR3 coding DNA: TGCAGCGCGGAGGGACTAGCGAAATACAATGAGCAGTTCTTC. Translating gives CSAEGLAKYNEQFF.

The rearrangement joins TRBV30 to TRBJ1-1, with 8 bases lining up with TRBD1. Germline CDR1 reads GTSNPN; CDR2 reads SVGIG (reference sequence). There are 16 residues in the CDR3. V was clipped by 0 bases and J by 2 bases; unmatched bases: 8. Here the CDR3 reads CAWSVLGQGSNTEAFF. The CDR3 DNA follows: TGTGCCTGGAGTGTACTAGGACAGGGCAGTAACACTGAAGCTTTCTTT.

The chain couples TRBV19 to TRBJ2-5, with 7 nucleotides matching TRBD1. Germline V gene lookup returns CDR1 LNHDA and CDR2 SQIVND (reference sequence). This CDR3 spans 13 amino acids. V trimming: 7 bases; J trimming: 5 bases; junction bases outside the gene matches: 7. Here the CDR3 DNA reads TGTGCCAGTAAACAGGGGAATGGGGAGACCCAGTACTTC. It yields the protein CASKQGNGETQYF.

J is TRBJ1-5 and V is TRBV28; TRBD1 matches 7 bases. The CDR3 spans 14 residues. Germline V gene sequence: CDR1 MDHEN, CDR2 SYDVKM. V shed 3 bases, J shed 5 bases, and the junction held 4 bases outside the gene matches. This CDR3 reads CASSFDRVDQPQHF. CDR3 nucleotide sequence: TGTGCCAGCAGTTTCGACAGGGTGGATCAGCCCCAGCATTTT.

The rearrangement uses TRBV7-2 and TRBJ1-3; D remains ambiguous. The CDR3 has 15 amino acids. Germline V gene lookup returns CDR1 SGHTA and CDR2 FQGNSA. The ends were cut back, 1 base at V and 2 bases at J, with 9 bases in the middle. CDR3 nucleotide sequence: TGTGCCAGCAGCTTAGTGGTAACTGCTGGAAACACCATATATTTT. Protein: CASSLVVTAGNTIYF. Complete variable domain (other parts from reference TRBV7-2 and TRBJ1-3): GAGVSQSPSNKVTEKGKDVELRCDPISGHTALYWYRQSLGQGLEFLIYFQGNSAPDKSGLPSDRFSAERTGGSVSTLTIQRTQQEDSAVYLCASSLVVTAGNTIYFGEGSWLTVV.

The rearrangement joins TRBV4-2 to TRBJ2-1, with a tentative D call TRBD1 (6 bases). This CDR3 is 16 amino acids long. The germline V gene has CDR1 LGHNA and CDR2 YNFKEQ. The V gene lost 3 bases and the J gene lost 6 bases, with 18 bases spanning the gap. The CDR3 bases are TGTGCCAGCAGCCAGCTAGCCGATGAAGGGGGCAATGAGCAGTTCTTC. This translates into CASSQLADEGGNEQFF.

This chain connects TRBV6-1 to TRBJ2-5; 10 nucleotides line up with TRBD2. CDR1 is MNHNS, CDR2 SASEGT, per germline. The V and J ends lost 1 base and 5 bases, in that order; junction bases with no gene match: 13. CDR3 length: 18 residues. CDR3 in DNA: TGTGCCAGCAGTGAAGGGTTTCTAACTAGCGGGACAACGGAGACCCAGTACTTC. It is translated as CASSEGFLTSGTTETQYF.

This clone has just one count. This chain links TRBV7-2 with TRBJ2-2, with 9 positions matching TRBD1. This CDR3 comprises 18 residues. Germline assignment: CDR1 SGHTA and CDR2 FQGNSA. J gave up 7 bases and V 5 bases, and 17 bases lay outside the gene matches. The CDR3 nucleotides read TGTGCCAGCAGCCCCCGCTCCTCCGGGACAGGGCATCGCGGGGAGCTGTTTTTT. This gives the protein CASSPRSSGTGHRGELFF.

The chain is built from TRBV2 and TRBJ2-2, with 12 bases aligning to TRBD2. The germline V gene encodes CDR1 SNHLY and CDR2 FYNNEI. The CDR3 has 17 residues. V trimming: 5 bases; J trimming: 6 bases; junction bases outside the gene matches: 10. The CDR3 is CASSLKTSGRKAGELFF. The CDR3 region has the DNA TGTGCCAGCAGTCTGAAGACTAGCGGGAGAAAGGCCGGGGAGCTGTTTTTT.

The rearrangement joins TRBV4-3 to TRBJ2-7; 8 bases match TRBD1. CDR1 and CDR2 from the germline V gene are LGHNA and YSLEER. There are 13 residues in the CDR3. Trimming took 3 bases from V and 5 from J; bases not matched to a gene: 3. This CDR3 reads CASSQQTGDEQYF. The DNA for the CDR3 is TGCGCCAGCAGCCAGCAGACAGGGGACGAGCAGTACTTC.

The CDR3 region is CASSQDLTGNTIYF. The CDR3 coding sequence is TGTGCCAGCAGCCAAGATCTAACTGGAAACACCATATATTTT. V gene TRBV4-2 combines with J gene TRBJ1-3; no clear D. The V gene's germline CDR1 is LGHNA and CDR2 YNFKEQ. V lost 0 bases and J 2 bases, leaving 5 bases between the germline ends. CDR3 length: 14 amino acids.

This chain uses TRBV19 with TRBJ2-2; D remains ambiguous. CDR1 and CDR2 (germline): LNHDA, SQIVND (reference sequence). V gave up 7 bases and J gave up 6 bases, with 12 bases separating them. The CDR3 covers 13 residues. The CDR3 nucleotides are TGTGCCAGTAAGGTTTCTGGAGCCGGGGAGCTGTTTTTT. Residues: CASKVSGAGELFF.

This clone has only one observation. V usage is TRBV7-9 and J usage is TRBJ2-7; 14 bases fit TRBD2. This CDR3 has 15 residues. V gave up 4 bases and J gave up 7 bases; unmatched junction bases: 6. Per the germline V gene, CDR1 is SEHNR and CDR2 is FQNEAQ (reference sequence). CDR3 DNA sequence: TGTGCCAGCAGCTGGGGACTAGCGGGAGCCGGAGAGCAGTACTTC. Encoded protein: CASSWGLAGAGEQYF.

Of note for this clone: At the DNA level, this CDR3 is encoded by other sequences in the same sample as well. The rearrangement links TRBV3-1 (or the pseudogene TRBV3-2) to TRBJ1-3, with D possibly TRBD1 on 6 matching bases. This CDR3 region has 15 residues. The germline gives CDR1 LGHDT, CDR2 YNNKEL (reference sequence). V shed 0 bases and J shed 4 bases, with 10 bases lying between them. Written as DNA, the CDR3 is TGTGCCAGCAGCCAAGACAGGGGATCAGGAAACACCATATATTTT. Encoded protein: CASSQDRGSGNTIYF.

In nucleotides, the CDR3 is TGTGCCAGCAGTACCGCATGGACAGGCGGTTACGAGCAGTACTTC. As protein: CASSTAWTGGYEQYF. V is TRBV6-5 and J is TRBJ2-7; 7 bases line up with TRBD1. Germline V gene data show CDR1 as MNHEY and CDR2 as SVGAGI. After removal of 5 bases from V and 4 bases from J, the junction contained 11 bases not matched to a gene. This CDR3 has 15 residues.

V gene TRBV18 combines with J gene TRBJ1-5, with 9 bases aligning to TRBD1. The germline V gene encodes CDR1 KGHSH and CDR2 LQKENI. There are 15 residues in the CDR3. The V segment lost 6 bases and the J segment 2 bases; nucleotides outside the gene matches: 5. In DNA form, the CDR3 reads TGTGCCAGCTCGAGGACAGGGGAGGGCAATCAGCCCCAGCATTTT. Amino acid sequence: CASSRTGEGNQPQHF.